Below, 18 T cell receptor beta chains from the same sample are listed, as sequenced in a study of cytomegalovirus exposure and HLA in healthy donors. Amplification used 60 Vbeta primers and 13 Jbeta primers. Data came from immunoSEQ multiplex PCR; TCRdb stores just in-frame clones and leaves some out. Among 110,000 to 150,000 clones, around 9.6% were seen once, and the ten largest hold less than 2%. The specimen was PBMCs. Receptors originate from a male donor in good health and CMV-seronegative.

This clone was seen many times. The chain joins TRBV13 to TRBJ2-1; 10 nucleotides match TRBD1. The CDR3 sequence is 15 residues long. Trimming cost V 5 bases and J 8 bases; bases outside gene matches: 9. Germline CDR1 reads PRHDT; CDR2 reads FYEKMQ (reference sequence). The CDR3 region is CASSPTGQGRYEQFF. The CDR3 DNA sequence: TGTGCCAGCAGCCCAACGGGACAGGGGAGATATGAGCAGTTCTTC.

The chain couples TRBV4-1 to TRBJ2-5; the match to TRBD1 covers 8 bases. Losses at the gene ends were 5 bases for V and 5 bases for J; bases not matched to a gene: 13. CDR1 MGHRA and CDR2 YSYEKL come from the germline V gene. This CDR3 has 16 residues. CDR3 sequence: CASSSDQGALGETQYF. DNA of the CDR3: TGCGCCAGCAGCTCCGACCAGGGGGCTCTCGGTGAGACCCAGTACTTC.

This chain joins TRBV5-4 and TRBJ1-1, with 8 bases identical to TRBD1. V was pared by 1 base and J by 8 bases, with 1 base of the junction left unmatched. The CDR3 consists of 12 residues. In germline, CDR1 is SGHNT, CDR2 YYREEE (reference sequence). CDR3 coding DNA: TGTGCCAGCAGCTTGACAGGGGGGGAAGCTTTCTTT. Translation: CASSLTGGEAFF.

The chain employs TRBV4-2 and TRBJ2-3; TRBD1 might be the D (6 bases). The CDR3 has 17 residues. Germline CDR1 LGHNA, CDR2 YNFKEQ. The V gene lost 3 bases and the J gene lost 0 bases, with 16 bases spanning the gap. The CDR3 sequence is CASSQSVSGVSTDTQYF. The DNA of the CDR3 is TGTGCCAGCAGCCAGTCGGTCTCAGGGGTAAGCACAGATACGCAGTATTTT.

V and J are TRBV4-1 and TRBJ1-2; D might be TRBD1 (5 bases). The CDR3 loop spans 16 amino acids. CDR1 is MGHRA and CDR2 is YSYEKL in the germline V gene. Trimming cost V 4 bases and J 4 bases, with 19 bases left between them. The CDR3 reads CASSRSFGGMSYGYTF. The CDR3 bases are TGCGCCAGCAGCCGATCATTTGGGGGGATGAGCTATGGCTACACCTTC.

This clone was detected a few times. The J gene is TRBJ1-2, the V gene TRBV18; no reliable D call. The CDR3 is 15 amino acids. Germline-derived CDR1 and CDR2 are KGHSH and LQKENI. V was pared by 3 bases and J by 3 bases, with 14 bases between. The CDR3 region is CASSPEASLDYGYTF. In nucleotides, the CDR3 is TGTGCCAGCTCACCCGAGGCCTCCTTGGACTATGGCTACACCTTC.

The sample holds a few counts of this clone. The rearrangement uses TRBV27 and TRBJ1-2, with D maybe TRBD1 (6 bases). With 5 bases removed from V and 8 bases from J, the gap between germline ends came to 15 bases. CDR3 length equals 13 residues. CDR1 is MNHEY, CDR2 SMNVEV, per germline (reference sequence). The CDR3 DNA reads as TGTGCCAGCAGTCTGGGGGGGGCCTTAGGCTACACCTTC. Residues: CASSLGGALGYTF.

The sample holds a few counts of this clone. The V gene is TRBV11-1, the J gene TRBJ1-6, with D perhaps matching TRBD1 (5 bases). Trimming stripped 2 bases from V and 7 bases from J, with 9 bases between. Looked up from germline, CDR1 is SGHAT and CDR2 is FQDESV (reference sequence). The CDR3 runs 14 residues. As DNA, the CDR3 is TGTGCCAGCAGCTTAACTCGGGGGAATTCACCCCTCCACTTT. Translation gives CASSLTRGNSPLHF.

The genes are TRBV28 and TRBJ2-5; perhaps TRBD2 as D (6 bases). CDR1 and CDR2 (germline): MDHEN, SYDVKM. The CDR3 loop spans 20 amino acids. V dropped 5 bases and J dropped 7 bases, with 35 bases sitting between them. In DNA form, the CDR3 reads TGTGCCAGCAGTACGGAGGGCCCTCGGCGTCAAAAGGAGTTCCGTGCGACCCAGTACTTC. This codes for CASSTEGPRRQKEFRATQYF.

V usage is TRBV9 and J usage is TRBJ2-3; D gene unclear. Germline CDR1 SGDLS, CDR2 YYNGEE. The CDR3 has 15 amino acids. V lost 3 bases to trimming and J lost 4 bases, with 15 bases between them. CDR3 sequence (DNA): TGTGCCAGCAGCGAACGAGTTTCTTCCCCAGATACGCAGTATTTT. It yields the protein CASSERVSSPDTQYF.

The gene calls are TRBV4-2 and TRBJ1-1, with 7 positions matching TRBD1. Looked up from germline, CDR1 is LGHNA and CDR2 is YNFKEQ. The CDR3 extends over 18 amino acids. With V trimmed by 1 base and J by 0 bases, 11 bases remained unmatched. The CDR3 sequence is CASSQAPGTDGMNTEAFF. The CDR3 region has the DNA TGTGCCAGCAGCCAAGCCCCCGGGACAGATGGTATGAACACTGAAGCTTTCTTT.

The V gene is TRBV7-9, the J gene TRBJ1-2; 8 bases are a match to TRBD1. The CDR3 is 15 residues long. The V and J ends lost 2 bases and 7 bases, in that order; junction bases with no gene match: 9. In germline, CDR1 is SEHNR, CDR2 FQNEAQ (reference sequence). The CDR3 sequence: CASSLLTGDRGGYTF. In nucleotides, the CDR3 is TGTGCCAGCAGCTTATTGACAGGGGACCGCGGTGGCTACACCTTC.

This clone turned up a few times. This chain uses TRBV5-5 with TRBJ2-7, with 10 bases lining up with TRBD2. The CDR3 has 15 amino acids. V trimming: 4 bases; J trimming: 4 bases; junction bases outside the gene matches: 8. Germline-derived CDR1 and CDR2 are SGHKS and YYEKEE (reference sequence). CDR3 residues: CASSVSPSGSYEQYF. DNA of the CDR3: TGTGCCAGCAGCGTTTCACCTAGCGGGAGTTACGAGCAGTACTTC. The full variable domain, completed using reference TRBV5-5 and TRBJ2-7, is DAGVTQSPTHLIKTRGQQVTLRCSPISGHKSVSWYQQVLGQGPQFIFQYYEKEERGRGNFPDRFSARQFPNYSSELNVNALLLGDSALYLCASSVSPSGSYEQYFGPGTRLTVT.

This clone was detected only a few times. The chain employs TRBV6-4 and TRBJ2-1; TRBD1 agrees at 9 bases. The CDR3 extends over 16 amino acids. Germline V gives CDR1 MRHNA, CDR2 SNTAGT. With V trimmed by 0 bases and J by 0 bases, 0 bases remained unmatched. The DNA of the CDR3 is TGTGCCAGCAGTGACTCGACAGGGGGCTCCTACAATGAGCAGTTCTTC. Protein sequence: CASSDSTGGSYNEQFF.

This clone was counted a few times. The genes are TRBV2 and TRBJ2-3; TRBD2 is a possible D gene (6 bases). V dropped 7 bases and J dropped 6 bases, with 17 bases sitting between them. Germline V gives CDR1 SNHLY, CDR2 FYNNEI. The CDR3 extends over 14 amino acids. The CDR3 sequence is CASIRGISGDTQYF. The CDR3 nucleotides are TGTGCCAGCATTCGGGGGATTAGCGGCGATACGCAGTATTTT.

This clone was seen a handful of times. The chain has TRBV29-1 and TRBJ2-2, with 9 bases lining up with TRBD1. Germline V gene data show CDR1 as SQVTM and CDR2 as ANQGSEA. This CDR3 contains 14 residues. The junction had 4 bases not matched to a gene; V was cut back by 3 bases and J by 5 bases. CDR3 amino acids: CSVDDRGGTGELFF. The CDR3, as DNA: TGCAGCGTTGATGACAGGGGGGGGACCGGGGAGCTGTTTTTT.

The V call is TRBV6-5, the J call TRBJ2-7, with 7 bases aligning to TRBD1. Germline V gene lookup returns CDR1 MNHEY and CDR2 SVGAGI. There are 15 residues in the CDR3. J was trimmed by 3 bases and V by 2 bases; bases with no gene match: 7. The chain's CDR3 is CASSYLRDSYYEQYF. DNA of the CDR3: TGTGCCAGCAGTTACCTCCGGGACAGTTACTACGAGCAGTACTTC.

This clone was counted only a few times. V is TRBV4-2 and J is TRBJ2-3; D possibly corresponds to TRBD2 (6 bases). The length of the CDR3 is 17 residues. V was shortened by 4 bases and J by 2 bases, with 19 bases between the two germline ends. Germline CDR1 and CDR2: LGHNA and YNFKEQ. The CDR3 DNA reads TGTGCCAGCAGCCGTCAGGAGCGGGCGAAAGACACAGATACGCAGTATTTT. Amino acids: CASSRQERAKDTDTQYF.